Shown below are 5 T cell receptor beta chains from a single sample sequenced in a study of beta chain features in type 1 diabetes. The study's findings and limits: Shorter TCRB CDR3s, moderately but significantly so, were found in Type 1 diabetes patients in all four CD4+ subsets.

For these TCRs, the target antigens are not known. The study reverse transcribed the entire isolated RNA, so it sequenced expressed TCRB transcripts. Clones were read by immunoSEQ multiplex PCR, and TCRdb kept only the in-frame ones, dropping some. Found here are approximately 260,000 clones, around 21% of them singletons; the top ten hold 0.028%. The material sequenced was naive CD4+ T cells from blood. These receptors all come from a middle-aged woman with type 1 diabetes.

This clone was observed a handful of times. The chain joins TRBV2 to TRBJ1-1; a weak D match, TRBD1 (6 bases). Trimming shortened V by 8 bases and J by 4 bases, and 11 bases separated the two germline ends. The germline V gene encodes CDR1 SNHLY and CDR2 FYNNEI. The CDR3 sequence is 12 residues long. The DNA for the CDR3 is TGTGCCAGCGGAACAGGGTTCACTGAAGCTTTCTTT. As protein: CASGTGFTEAFF.

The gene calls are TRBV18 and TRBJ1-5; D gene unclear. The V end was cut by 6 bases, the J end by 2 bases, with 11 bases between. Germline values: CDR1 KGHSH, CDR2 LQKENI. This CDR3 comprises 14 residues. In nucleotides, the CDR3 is TGTGCCAGCTCCGGACTAGAGGGCAATCAGCCCCAGCATTTT. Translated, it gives CASSGLEGNQPQHF.

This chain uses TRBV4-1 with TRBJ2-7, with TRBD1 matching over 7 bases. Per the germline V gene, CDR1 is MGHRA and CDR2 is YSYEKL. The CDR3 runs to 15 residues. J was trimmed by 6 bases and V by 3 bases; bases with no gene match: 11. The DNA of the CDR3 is TGCGCCAGCAGCCAGGACACCGGGACAGTGGGCGAGCAGTACTTC. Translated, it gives CASSQDTGTVGEQYF.

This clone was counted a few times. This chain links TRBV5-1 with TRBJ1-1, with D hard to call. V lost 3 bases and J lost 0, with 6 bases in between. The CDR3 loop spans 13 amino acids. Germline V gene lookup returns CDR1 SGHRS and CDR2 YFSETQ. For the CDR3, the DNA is TGCGCCAGCAGCTCAACAGTGAACACTGAAGCTTTCTTT. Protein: CASSSTVNTEAFF.

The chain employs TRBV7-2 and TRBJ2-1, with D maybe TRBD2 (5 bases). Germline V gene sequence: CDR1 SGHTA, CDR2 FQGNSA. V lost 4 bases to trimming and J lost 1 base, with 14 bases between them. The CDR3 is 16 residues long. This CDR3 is CASSWSGSGSYNEQFF. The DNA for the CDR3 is TGTGCCAGCAGCTGGTCGGGCAGCGGTTCCTACAATGAGCAGTTCTTC.